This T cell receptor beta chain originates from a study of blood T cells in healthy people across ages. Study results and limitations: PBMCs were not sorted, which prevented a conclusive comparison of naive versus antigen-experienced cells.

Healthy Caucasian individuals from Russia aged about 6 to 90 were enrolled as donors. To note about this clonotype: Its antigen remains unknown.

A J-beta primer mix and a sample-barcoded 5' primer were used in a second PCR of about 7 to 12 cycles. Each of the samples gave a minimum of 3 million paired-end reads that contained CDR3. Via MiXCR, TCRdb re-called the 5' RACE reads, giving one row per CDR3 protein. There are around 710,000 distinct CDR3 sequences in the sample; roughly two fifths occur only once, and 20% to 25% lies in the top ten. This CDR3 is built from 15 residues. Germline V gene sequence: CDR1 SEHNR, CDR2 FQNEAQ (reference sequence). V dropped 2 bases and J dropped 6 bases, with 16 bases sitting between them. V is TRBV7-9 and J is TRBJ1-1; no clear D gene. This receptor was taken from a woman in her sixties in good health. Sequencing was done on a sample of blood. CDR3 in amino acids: CASSLKGGTSPEAFF. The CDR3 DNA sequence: TGTGCCAGCAGCTTAAAGGGCGGAACTTCCCCTGAAGCTTTCTTT.